Sequencing of this T cell receptor (beta chain) was carried out in a study of shared clonotypes between healthy human individuals. Germline V gene sequence: CDR1 MNHNS, CDR2 SASEGT. This CDR3 spans 17 amino acids. Trimming removed 4 bases at V and 0 bases at J, with 17 bases between. Some clones are missing from TCRdb's copy, which holds only in-frame ones; the method was immunoSEQ multiplex PCR. This sample has more than 2,000,000 clones; 80% to 95% occur once, and the top ten carry about 0.39%. The receptor was isolated from a man younger than 35 in good health. Some clones in this sample may be carry-over from other donors' samples. The rearrangement uses TRBV6-1 and TRBJ2-3, with D possibly being TRBD2 (5 bases). Input material: naive CD4+ T cells from PBMCs. Subset meaning: CD45RA+ positively selected. CDR3 DNA sequence: TGTGCCAGCAGTGTTAACCTAGCCGCTCCTAGCACAGATACGCAGTATTTT. Protein: CASSVNLAAPSTDTQYF.